Below, 27 T cell receptor beta chains from the same sample are listed, as sequenced in a study of blood T cell repertoires in COVID-19. Using immunoSEQ multiplex PCR, the repertoire was profiled, and TCRdb retains in-frame clones only, with some absent. Of around 170,000 clones in the sample, less than 90% were seen once. What was sequenced was peripheral blood. Receptors originate from a man aged 55 to 70 with acute or convalescent COVID-19.

This CDR3 is CASRRSTGAIGNQPQHF. The CDR3 region has the DNA TGTGCCAGCAGGCGCTCGACAGGGGCAATCGGCAATCAGCCCCAGCATTTT. The chain uses TRBV27 and TRBJ1-5; 8 positions match TRBD1. Germline CDR1 MNHEY, CDR2 SMNVEV (reference sequence). V shed 6 bases and J 2 bases; nucleotides not matched to a gene: 12. The CDR3 has 17 amino acids.

CDR3 sequence (DNA): TGTGCCATCAGGACAGGGGGCGAGACTAATGAAAAACTGTTTTTT. Residues: CAIRTGGETNEKLFF. The rearrangement joins TRBV10-3 to TRBJ1-4; 10 nucleotides line up with TRBD1. CDR3 length: 15 residues. Germline loops: CDR1 ENHRY, CDR2 SYGVKD. After removal of 6 bases from V and 2 bases from J, the junction contained 3 bases not matched to a gene.

This clone was seen a single time. This chain uses TRBV5-6 with TRBJ2-1, with TRBD2 identical over 13 bases. Germline values: CDR1 SGHDT, CDR2 YYEEEE. After removal of 3 bases from V and 13 bases from J, the junction contained 4 bases not matched to a gene. The CDR3 is 13 residues long. The CDR3 DNA follows: TGTGCCAGCAGCTCAGGGACTAGCGGGATCCAGTTCTTC. This encodes CASSSGTSGIQFF.

The genes are TRBV19 and TRBJ2-6, with D perhaps TRBD2 (6 bases). CDR3 size: 18 residues. The germline gives CDR1 LNHDA, CDR2 SQIVND (reference sequence). The germline V and J ends were trimmed by 3 bases and 1 base, with 16 bases remaining between them. The DNA for the CDR3 is TGTGCCAGTAGTATGTCCTTGATGCGGGGATCTGGGGCCAACGTCCTGACTTTC. Translated, it gives CASSMSLMRGSGANVLTF.

Only one count was recorded for this clone. The chain combines TRBV19 with TRBJ2-1, with a weak D call TRBD1 (6 bases). The CDR3 sequence is 14 residues long. Trimming pared 6 bases from V and 1 base from J, leaving 10 bases between. Looked up from germline, CDR1 is LNHDA and CDR2 is SQIVND (reference sequence). The CDR3 here is CASSDRLSYNEQFF. The CDR3 bases are TGTGCCAGTAGCGACAGGTTGTCCTACAATGAGCAGTTCTTC. Full variable domain (outside the CDR3, taken from reference TRBV19 and TRBJ2-1): DGGITQSPKYLFRKEGQNVTLSCEQNLNHDAMYWYRQDPGQGLRLIYYSQIVNDFQKGDIAEGYSVSREKKESFPLTVTSAQKNPTAFYLCASSDRLSYNEQFFGPGTRLTVL.

On this clone: Relative to the germline gene, one junction end is altered; a read error may explain this. The chain links TRBV7-7 to TRBJ1-6, with a possible D match to TRBD1 (6 bases). The CDR3 extends over 22 amino acids. CDR1 and CDR2 (germline): SSHAT, FNYEAQ (reference sequence). The CDR3: CARSLAQKSGVSWRGVNSPLHF. DNA for the CDR3: TGTGCCAGGAGCTTAGCGCAGAAATCAGGGGTTTCCTGGCGAGGGGTTAATTCACCCCTCCACTTT.

The chain links TRBV24-1 to TRBJ1-3; 10 nucleotides agree with TRBD1. The ends lost 4 bases at V and 0 bases at J; junction bases unmatched: 8. CDR3 length: 18 amino acids. Germline V gives CDR1 KGHDR, CDR2 SFDVKD. The CDR3 DNA is TGTGCCACCAGTGAATCCGGGACAGGGGCCTTCTCTGGAAACACCATATATTTT. The encoded protein is CATSESGTGAFSGNTIYF.

V is TRBV27 and J is TRBJ1-2, with a possible D match to TRBD1 (5 bases). Germline-derived CDR1 and CDR2 are MNHEY and SMNVEV (reference sequence). The CDR3 length is 13 residues. V was trimmed by 5 bases and J by 3 bases, leaving 10 bases between them. The CDR3 DNA reads as TGTGCCAGCAGTGCGCCAGGGCACTATGGCTACACCTTC. The encoded protein is CASSAPGHYGYTF.

The rearrangement uses TRBV18 and TRBJ1-4, with D perhaps TRBD1 (5 bases). Trimming pared 3 bases from V and 8 bases from J, leaving 13 bases between. From germline, CDR1 is KGHSH and CDR2 LQKENI. The CDR3 consists of 14 residues. This CDR3 reads CASSPKGQREKLFF. CDR3 sequence (DNA): TGTGCCAGCTCACCGAAGGGGCAGAGAGAAAAACTGTTTTTT.

The rearrangement links TRBV5-4 to TRBJ1-1, with a weak D call TRBD1 (5 bases). Per germline, CDR1 SGHNT and CDR2 YYREEE (reference sequence). The CDR3 sequence is 11 residues long. Trimming stripped 4 bases from V and 12 bases from J, with 13 bases between. This CDR3 reads CASSQETETFF. DNA of the CDR3: TGTGCCAGCAGCCAAGAGACAGAAACTTTCTTT.

The V and J genes are TRBV5-1 and TRBJ1-1; D gene ambiguous. The germline V gene has CDR1 SGHRS and CDR2 YFSETQ. This CDR3 region has 13 residues. Trimming removed 2 bases from V and 3 bases from J, with 8 bases in between. In DNA, the CDR3 is TGCGCCAGCAGCTTAGAACTGGACACTGAAGCTTTCTTT. Protein product: CASSLELDTEAFF.

This clone showed up just once. V is TRBV7-3 and J is TRBJ2-2, with no clear D. V lost 5 bases and J lost 7, with 11 bases in between. This CDR3 comprises 13 residues. Germline V lookup: CDR1 SGHTA, CDR2 FQGTGA. CDR3 region: CASSPYRGGELFF. The DNA of the CDR3 is TGTGCCAGCAGCCCCTACCGCGGCGGGGAGCTGTTTTTT.

V and J are TRBV29-1 and TRBJ1-3, with TRBD1 as a possible D gene (5 bases). Germline-derived CDR1 and CDR2 are SQVTM and ANQGSEA. The CDR3 is 13 amino acids. The V end was cut by 5 bases, the J end by 4 bases, with 12 bases between. The CDR3 DNA is TGCAGCGTTAGGCAGGGATTCGGAAACACCATATATTTT. Translation: CSVRQGFGNTIYF.

J is TRBJ1-2 and V is TRBV6-5, with a possible D match to TRBD1 (5 bases). Trimming cost V 3 bases and J 3 bases, with 14 bases left between them. This CDR3 spans 15 amino acids. Germline CDR1 is MNHEY and CDR2 is SVGAGI. The CDR3, as DNA: TGTGCCAGCAGTTATGGCGGCAGGGCGGACTATGGCTACACCTTC. Translated, it gives CASSYGGRADYGYTF.

The chain combines TRBV6-2 or TRBV6-3 with TRBJ1-2; 7 bases align to TRBD1. The CDR3 totals 14 residues. V dropped 6 bases and J dropped 3; count of bases not matched to a gene: 7. CDR1 and CDR2 from the germline V gene are MNHEY and SVGEGT. The chain's CDR3 is CASSRDRDDYGYTF. The CDR3 DNA reads as TGTGCCAGCAGCCGGGACAGAGATGACTATGGCTACACCTTC.

Here the CDR3 reads CASRPRTGVKGNQPQHF. The CDR3 DNA reads TGTGCCAGCAGGCCAAGGACAGGGGTGAAGGGCAATCAGCCCCAGCATTTT. The V and J genes are TRBV27 and TRBJ1-5, with TRBD1 matching 9 bases. The trim removed 6 bases at V and 2 bases at J, leaving 11 bases unmatched. The CDR3 sequence is 17 residues long. CDR1 is MNHEY, CDR2 SMNVEV, per germline (reference sequence).

The J gene is TRBJ2-2, the V gene TRBV11-3; 8 nucleotides align to TRBD1. The CDR3 runs to 15 residues. Unmatched junction bases numbered 11, after V lost 5 bases and J lost 9 bases. The germline V gene has CDR1 SGHNT and CDR2 YENEEA. CDR3 loop: CASSPRQGHDRELFF. The CDR3 DNA sequence: TGTGCCAGCAGCCCGAGACAGGGGCATGACCGGGAGCTGTTTTTT.

CDR3 sequence reads: CASSQPGTGVDEQYF. The CDR3 nucleotides read TGTGCCAGCAGCCAACCCGGGACAGGGGTTGACGAGCAGTACTTC. The rearrangement joins TRBV6-5 to TRBJ2-7, with 10 bases that match TRBD1. Germline V gene data show CDR1 as MNHEY and CDR2 as SVGAGI. The CDR3 sequence is 15 residues long. The V and J ends lost 6 bases and 5 bases, in that order; junction bases with no gene match: 10.

The chain has TRBV9 and TRBJ2-5; TRBD2 aligns across 11 bases. The J segment lost 5 bases and the V segment lost 4 bases, leaving 13 bases of the junction unmatched. This CDR3 region has 17 residues. Germline CDR1 SGDLS, CDR2 YYNGEE. The CDR3 region has the DNA TGTGCCAGCAGCTCCGGCGGGGCTAGCGGGAGGAGGGAGACCCAGTACTTC. It codes for CASSSGGASGRRETQYF.

The chain recombines TRBV5-1 with TRBJ1-2; no clear D. V was clipped by 0 bases and J by 1 base, with 4 bases between them. The germline V gene encodes CDR1 SGHRS and CDR2 YFSETQ. This CDR3 comprises 13 residues. For the CDR3, the DNA is TGCGCCAGCAGCTTGGACAGTAACTATGGCTACACCTTC. Protein sequence: CASSLDSNYGYTF.

This rearrangement joins TRBV10-3 to TRBJ1-4; D gene uncertain. Germline V gene data show CDR1 as ENHRY and CDR2 as SYGVKD. Trimming took 4 bases from V and 4 from J, leaving 7 bases between them. The CDR3 extends over 13 amino acids. CDR3 region: CAISGSVNEKLFF. In DNA form, the CDR3 reads TGTGCCATCAGTGGTTCGGTTAATGAAAAACTGTTTTTT.

This chain connects TRBV9 to TRBJ1-1, with D perhaps TRBD1 (5 bases). This CDR3 contains 15 residues. The V end lost 0 bases, the J end lost 2 bases, and 11 bases lay between the germline ends. The germline V gene has CDR1 SGDLS and CDR2 YYNGEE. The CDR3 bases are TGTGCCAGCAGCGTAGGTTGGGGGGTAAACACTGAAGCTTTCTTT. It encodes CASSVGWGVNTEAFF.

CDR3 residues: CASSLLTSNTEAFF. CDR3 DNA sequence: TGTGCCAGCAGTTTACTCACGAGCAACACTGAAGCTTTCTTT. This chain uses TRBV28 with TRBJ1-1; D gene ambiguous. The CDR3 has 14 amino acids. V dropped 2 bases and J dropped 2 bases, with 9 bases sitting between them. Per germline, CDR1 MDHEN and CDR2 SYDVKM.

J is TRBJ1-2 and V is TRBV12-3 or TRBV12-4; D not resolved. The CDR3 has 13 residues. V lost 2 bases and J 2 bases, leaving 6 bases between the germline ends. The DNA of the CDR3 is TGTGCCAGCAGTTTAAACAGCAACTATGGCTACACCTTC. Protein: CASSLNSNYGYTF.

In this sample, this clone turned up once. Other DNA variants within this sample encode the same CDR3. The genes are TRBV5-1 and TRBJ1-1; 9 bases align to TRBD1. The germline CDR1 and CDR2 sequences are SGHRS and YFSETQ. This CDR3 comprises 14 residues. Trimming took 3 bases from V and 4 from J; bases not matched to a gene: 4. In nucleotides, the CDR3 is TGCGCCAGCAGCTCGGGACAGGGAAGCACTGAAGCTTTCTTT. Protein product: CASSSGQGSTEAFF.

The CDR3 region is CASSLVGSQATYEQYF. CDR3 coding DNA: TGTGCCAGCAGCTTAGTTGGGTCGCAGGCGACCTACGAGCAGTACTTC. J is TRBJ2-7 and V is TRBV7-2; D remains ambiguous. Germline lookup yields CDR1 SGHTA and CDR2 FQGNSA. V was pared by 1 base and J by 2 bases, with 15 bases between. CDR3 length: 16 residues.

V gene TRBV6-2 or TRBV6-3 combines with J gene TRBJ1-2; 8 nucleotides agree with TRBD1. The CDR3 length is 14 residues. Germline V gene lookup returns CDR1 MNHEY and CDR2 SVGEGT. V dropped 6 bases and J dropped 6; count of bases not matched to a gene: 9. The CDR3 nucleotides read TGTGCCAGCAGCCAAGACAGGGGAAGCCATGGCTACACCTTC. Its protein product is CASSQDRGSHGYTF.